The 21 T cell receptor beta chains presented below share a single source sample, sequenced in a study of response to subunit inactivated influenza vaccine. MiXCR, applied by TCRdb to the RT-PCR reads, yields one record per CDR3 protein. This sample has about 530,000 distinct CDR3 sequences; roughly 10% occur once, and the top ten carry roughly 10%. This material consisted of PBMCs from blood, taken on the day of vaccination. The receptor set was obtained from a man between 50 and 59 years old who received an inactivated influenza vaccine.

The gene calls are TRBV6-5 and TRBJ1-2; possibly TRBD1 for D (6 bases). The CDR3 totals 13 residues. CDR1 is MNHEY, CDR2 SVGAGI, per germline. V lost 1 base to trimming and J lost 8 bases, with 11 bases between them. CDR3 nucleotides: TGTGCCAGCAGTTACTTCGGGGGGCGAGGCTACACCTTC. Residues: CASSYFGGRGYTF.

The chain is built from TRBV4-1 and TRBJ2-1; no clear D. The CDR3 spans 15 residues. The ends were cut back, 1 base at V and 2 bases at J, with 9 bases in the middle. CDR1 and CDR2 from the germline V gene are MGHRA and YSYEKL. The CDR3 protein is CASSQGRSAYNEQFF. The CDR3 nucleotides are TGCGCCAGCAGCCAAGGTCGCAGTGCCTACAATGAGCAGTTCTTC.

The chain combines TRBV12-3 or TRBV12-4 with TRBJ2-7; 8 bases agree with TRBD1. The CDR3 runs to 16 residues. The V segment lost 2 bases and the J segment 4 bases; nucleotides outside the gene matches: 10. CDR3: CASSLPRTGGVYEQYF. CDR3 DNA sequence: TGTGCCAGCAGTTTACCCCGAACAGGGGGAGTATACGAGCAGTACTTC.

This clonotype came up a few times. V usage is TRBV12-3 or TRBV12-4 and J usage is TRBJ1-2, with 7 bases aligning to TRBD1. Trimming cost V 1 base and J 8 bases; bases outside gene matches: 13. This CDR3 spans 16 amino acids. As DNA, the CDR3 is TGTGCCAGCAGTTTAGGAAGGAGGGACAGACGTTGGGGCTACACCTTC. This sequence encodes CASSLGRRDRRWGYTF.

About this clonotype itself: A read error may be the cause here, since a much bigger clone is one base away. This chain links TRBV20-1 with TRBJ2-4, with a weak D call TRBD2 (5 bases). Per the germline V gene, CDR1 is DFQATT and CDR2 is SNEGSKA (reference sequence). The CDR3 extends over 15 amino acids. For the CDR3, the DNA is TGCAGTGCTAGGGTCCCGGGGTCAGCCAAATACATTCAGTACTTC. Translating gives CSARVPGSAKYIQYF.

The V gene is TRBV7-8, the J gene TRBJ2-1; 7 positions agree with TRBD1. The germline V gene encodes CDR1 SGHVS and CDR2 FQNEAQ. The CDR3 length is 14 residues. V dropped 1 base and J dropped 12; count of bases not matched to a gene: 9. CDR3 nucleotides: TGTGCCAGCAGCTTAGTCCTGGGACAGCAGAGGCAGTTCTTC. This translates into CASSLVLGQQRQFF. Complete variable domain (other parts from reference TRBV7-8 and TRBJ2-1): GAGVSQSPRYKVAKRGQDVALRCDPISGHVSLFWYQQALGQGPEFLTYFQNEAQLDKSGLPSDRFFAERPEGSVSTLKIQRTQQEDSAVYLCASSLVLGQQRQFFGPGTRLTVL.

This clonotype was observed a handful of times. The chain couples TRBV5-1 to TRBJ2-6; TRBD1 matches at 8 bases. CDR1 is SGHRS and CDR2 is YFSETQ in the germline V gene. The V and J ends lost 4 bases and 2 bases, in that order; junction bases with no gene match: 8. The CDR3 has 17 amino acids. The CDR3 DNA reads TGCGCCAGCAGCCCCATCCCGACAGGGGCTGGGGCCAACGTCCTGACTTTC. It yields the protein CASSPIPTGAGANVLTF.

This clonotype was detected only a few times. The chain uses TRBV28 and TRBJ2-7; a possible D gene is TRBD1 (5 bases). V was shortened by 6 bases and J by 4 bases, with 10 bases between the two germline ends. Germline CDR1 is MDHEN and CDR2 is SYDVKM. There are 12 residues in the CDR3. The CDR3 is CASSVKGYEQYF. CDR3 sequence (DNA): TGTGCCAGCAGCGTTAAGGGGTACGAGCAGTACTTC. Filled out from reference TRBV28 and TRBJ2-7, the complete variable domain reads DVKVTQSSRYLVKRTGEKVFLECVQDMDHENMFWYRQDPGLGLRLIYFSYDVKMKEKGDIPEGYSVSREKKERFSLILESASTNQTSMYLCASSVKGYEQYFGPGTRLTVT.

The chain carries TRBV12-3 or TRBV12-4 and TRBJ2-2; possible D gene TRBD2, 7 bases. V shed 4 bases and J shed 7 bases, with 10 bases lying between them. This CDR3 has 13 residues. CDR3 coding DNA: TGTGCCAGCAGTTGGGGGGGACACGGGGAGCTGTTTTTT. It codes for CASSWGGHGELFF.

This chain joins TRBV7-2 and TRBJ1-2; perhaps TRBD1 as D (5 bases). Germline-derived CDR1 and CDR2 are SGHTA and FQGNSA. The CDR3 consists of 14 residues. V was clipped by 1 base and J by 6 bases, with 12 bases between them. The CDR3 is CASSLGPGSDGYTF. CDR3 nucleotides: TGTGCCAGCAGCTTAGGACCAGGGTCGGATGGCTACACCTTC.

This clonotype came up many times. J is TRBJ2-3 and V is TRBV12-3 or TRBV12-4; possibly TRBD2 for D (5 bases). This CDR3 contains 15 residues. The V gene lost 2 bases and the J gene lost 3 bases, with 12 bases spanning the gap. CDR3 region: CASSLSGMKTDTQYF. The CDR3 nucleotides read TGTGCCAGCAGTTTATCGGGAATGAAGACAGATACGCAGTATTTT.

This clonotype was observed a few times. This rearrangement joins TRBV21-1 to TRBJ1-5. TRBV21-1 is reported as a pseudogene. This CDR3 comprises 15 residues. CDR3 sequence: CASTFRGRRGQPQHF. In DNA form, the CDR3 reads TGTGCCAGCACCTTCCGAGGGCGTAGGGGTCAGCCCCAGCATTTT.

The CDR3 sequence is CASSGQLGAKNIQYF. CDR3 nucleotide sequence: TGCGCCAGCAGTGGGCAGCTTGGTGCCAAAAACATTCAGTACTTC. The gene calls are TRBV10-2 and TRBJ2-4, with D unclear. Trimming removed 4 bases at V and 1 base at J, with 11 bases between. This CDR3 is built from 15 residues. Germline V gives CDR1 WSHSY, CDR2 SAAADI.

The chain employs TRBV6-1 and TRBJ2-3; 8 nucleotides match TRBD2. From germline, CDR1 is MNHNS and CDR2 SASEGT. This CDR3 is built from 14 residues. The ends lost 6 bases at V and 5 bases at J; junction bases unmatched: 7. The CDR3 sequence: CASSPGREEDTQYF. The CDR3 DNA is TGTGCCAGCAGCCCGGGGCGGGAGGAAGATACGCAGTATTTT.

A few counts support this clonotype. The CDR3 coding sequence is TGTGCCAGCAGCCAGATACCAGGCAATGAGCAGTTCTTC. This encodes CASSQIPGNEQFF. J is TRBJ2-1 and V is TRBV3-1; D call uncertain. The CDR3 is 13 residues long. Trimming stripped 3 bases from V and 6 bases from J, with 9 bases between. The germline V gene encodes CDR1 LGHDT and CDR2 YNNKEL (reference sequence).

This clonotype was seen many times. The chain has TRBV28 and TRBJ2-5; 9 bases agree with TRBD1. Germline CDR1 reads MDHEN; CDR2 reads SYDVKM. This CDR3 is built from 14 residues. With V trimmed by 1 base and J by 5 bases, 2 bases remained unmatched. The CDR3 reads CASSLLGQGETQYF. The CDR3 DNA is TGTGCCAGCAGTTTATTGGGACAGGGTGAGACCCAGTACTTC.

This clonotype was seen a handful of times. This chain connects TRBV28 to TRBJ2-3; 9 bases fit TRBD1. This CDR3 region has 15 residues. The junction had 6 bases not matched to a gene; V was cut back by 4 bases and J by 4 bases. Per germline, CDR1 MDHEN and CDR2 SYDVKM. In DNA, the CDR3 is TGTGCCAGCAGTTCGGGGGGACAGGGAGCAGATACGCAGTATTTT. Translated, it gives CASSSGGQGADTQYF.

The chain carries TRBV6-2 or TRBV6-3 and TRBJ2-7; D uncertain. V dropped 9 bases and J dropped 3 bases, with 15 bases sitting between them. The CDR3 is made up of 13 amino acids. In germline, CDR1 is MNHEY, CDR2 SVGEGT. Written as DNA, the CDR3 is TGTGCCAGTGGACGATCCCCCATCTACGAGCAGTACTTC. Amino acids: CASGRSPIYEQYF.

The chain links TRBV20-1 to TRBJ2-7; tentatively, D is TRBD2 (6 bases). The germline V gene has CDR1 DFQATT and CDR2 SNEGSKA (reference sequence). Deletions cut 5 bases from V and 7 bases from J, with 15 bases between. The CDR3 has 12 residues. CDR3 DNA: TGCAGTGCTTTTCGACTGGGGAGGGAGCAGTACTTC. This codes for CSAFRLGREQYF.

The chain links TRBV20-1 to TRBJ2-7; possible D gene TRBD2, 6 bases. The V end was cut by 6 bases, the J end by 2 bases, with 14 bases between. The V gene's germline CDR1 is DFQATT and CDR2 SNEGSKA (reference sequence). The CDR3 runs 13 residues. CDR3 sequence reads: CSALTPGAYEQYF. CDR3 sequence (DNA): TGCAGTGCCCTTACCCCGGGAGCCTACGAGCAGTACTTC.

The chain joins TRBV6-2 or TRBV6-3 to TRBJ2-5; D call uncertain. Trimming removed 0 bases at V and 3 bases at J, with 8 bases between. CDR3 length equals 14 residues. Per the germline V gene, CDR1 is MNHEY and CDR2 is SVGEGT. The CDR3 region is CASSYSHKKETQYF. DNA of the CDR3: TGTGCCAGCAGTTACTCTCACAAGAAAGAGACCCAGTACTTC.